The present entry profiles one T cell receptor beta chain with its context. The antigen it binds to is not known. No base quality information exists; no much larger clone differs at one position. The germline V gene supplies CDR1 MNHEY and CDR2 SVGAGI. The CDR3 holds 15 amino acids from the cysteine to the phenylalanine. Just the 45-base CDR3 DNA is kept, in frame starting at base 1. V drops 0 bases and J drops 3 bases, leaving 9 bases in between. This record comes from a study of blood T cell repertoires in COVID-19 (dated by TCRdb to about 2020). Context from the whole study: Collaborator samples came from the United States, Italy and Spain and covered acute and convalescent phases of COVID-19. The material from the prospective study consisted of cDNA or gDNA derived from T cells, B-cell-depleted T cells, or PBMCs. Subjects who had been exposed to COVID-19, were actively infected with it, or had recovered from it provided the deeply sampled blood TCRbeta repertoires that made up the dataset. The repertoires were made available in a free public database intended to serve as a resource for research on the immune response to SARS-CoV-2. The samples were drawn from the first 160 participants of the ongoing ImmuneRACE study and from 950 to 1,500 subjects provided by 6 global collaborators. The sample metadata nearly always contained a de-identified subject ID, COVID-19 status, age in years and sex. Where available, HLA class I and class II types were taken from metadata supplied by the sample provider and were not determined by assay-based typing. What the study reported, not specific to this receptor: How much clinical and demographic metadata was included differed by source and by participant, and the metadata was provided uncurated.

Collaborating institutions collected whole blood in K2EDTA tubes following their own protocols. Collaborator samples were shipped for TCRbeta analysis as frozen whole blood, isolated PBMCs, or DNA extracted from either sample type. The immunoSEQ Assay, a bias-controlled multiplex PCR, was used to amplify TCRbeta CDR3 regions from genomic DNA. In the paper's pipeline: The number of nucleated cells in each sample was estimated by amplification of reference gene primers within the assay. To quantify the absolute abundance of each unique TCRbeta CDR3 rearrangement, sequence reads were collapsed and filtered. For each sample, productive Simpson clonality was calculated as the square root of Simpson's diversity index across productive rearrangements. TCRdb limited this immuneACCESS table to in-frame rearrangements with V and J called. A share of clones is missing; checked studies link under half to unresolved V genes, and the rest is unexplained. V and J calls and clone size follow that table, whereas D and trimming were derived from the DNA. Within this sample are about 67,000 clones, with 87% of them counted one time only. Of the sample, more than 4.5% is held by the ten largest clones.

The receptor comes from a man aged 50-60 years with active COVID-19. Sequencing input: peripheral blood. Recombination joined TRBV6-5 with TRBJ1-3, and perhaps TRBD1 as D gene, on 5 matching bases. The CDR3 has the sequence CASSYSGVIGNTIYF. The DNA is as follows: TGTGCCAGCAGTTACTCAGGGGTAATTGGAAACACCATATATTTT.